The 12 T cell receptor beta chains below were found in one sample sequenced in a study of CD8+CD57+ T cells in acquired aplastic anemia. Genomic DNA templated the TCR beta VDJ and CDR3 profiling. TCRdb re-called the reads through MiXCR, storing one row per CDR3 protein. This table has 400,000 to 450,000 distinct CDR3 sequences, about two thirds appearing once. The material sequenced was sorted CD4+, CD8+, or CD8+CD57+ T cells (not recorded which) from PBMCs. These receptor sequences come from a human donor in good health, serving as a control.

At least ten counts were recorded for this clonotype. The chain employs TRBV19 and TRBJ1-4, with 8 bases fitting TRBD1. Germline V gene lookup returns CDR1 LNHDA and CDR2 SQIVND (reference sequence). CDR3 length equals 15 residues. V dropped 3 bases and J dropped 7; count of bases not matched to a gene: 7. CDR3 loop: CASSISRTGSEKLFF. CDR3 in DNA: TGTGCCAGTAGTATCTCAAGGACAGGGTCTGAAAAACTGTTTTTT.

The rearrangement joins TRBV14 to TRBJ1-5; 7 bases map to TRBD1. The CDR3 sequence is 15 residues long. V was pared by 4 bases and J by 4 bases, with 7 bases of the junction left unmatched. Germline CDR1 SGHDN, CDR2 FVKESK. CDR3 sequence reads: CASSREGTANQPQHF. The CDR3 DNA sequence: TGTGCCAGCAGCCGAGAGGGGACAGCGAATCAGCCCCAGCATTTT.

The chain couples TRBV19 to TRBJ1-1; TRBD1 agrees at 8 bases. Germline trimming cut 8 bases from V and 1 base from J; bases unmatched to any gene: 12. The germline gives CDR1 LNHDA, CDR2 SQIVND (reference sequence). The CDR3 length is 16 residues. CDR3 sequence: CASQWARGPANTEAFF. The CDR3 region has the DNA TGTGCCAGTCAATGGGCCAGGGGGCCAGCGAACACTGAAGCTTTCTTT.

The V gene is TRBV20-1, the J gene TRBJ1-1, with D uncertain. Germline values: CDR1 DFQATT, CDR2 SNEGSKA (reference sequence). The CDR3 covers 13 residues. The V end was cut by 3 bases, the J end by 11 bases, with 19 bases between. DNA for the CDR3: TGCAGTGCTAGGGATGGTGGGAGAGATAGGGCTTTCTTT. Its protein is CSARDGGRDRAFF.

This clonotype appeared a single time. One end of the junction fails to match germline, which may point to a read error. The V call is TRBV2, the J call TRBJ2-7; D may be TRBD2 (5 bases). The CDR3 extends over 14 amino acids. Per germline, CDR1 SNHLY and CDR2 FYNNEI. CDR3 region: CASGAGKEAAEQHF. The CDR3 DNA follows: TGTGCCAGCGGCGCCGGAAAGGAGGCAGCCGAGCAGCACTTC.

The chain carries TRBV5-1 and TRBJ1-2; a weak D match, TRBD1 (5 bases). Germline V lookup: CDR1 SGHRS, CDR2 YFSETQ. The V gene lost 3 bases and the J gene lost 5 bases, with 17 bases spanning the gap. CDR3 size: 15 residues. The CDR3, as DNA: TGCGCCAGCAGCTCGCGACAGAGGGGAAATTATGGCTACACCTTC. Residues: CASSSRQRGNYGYTF. Drawing the rest from reference TRBV5-1 and TRBJ1-2, the complete variable domain is KAGVTQTPRYLIKTRGQQVTLSCSPISGHRSVSWYQQTPGQGLQFLFEYFSETQRNKGNFPGRFSGRQFSNSRSEMNVSTLELGDSALYLCASSSRQRGNYGYTFGSGTRLTVV.

The V and J genes are TRBV7-3 and TRBJ1-1; 10 bases are a match to TRBD1. The CDR3 sequence is 14 residues long. Per the germline V gene, CDR1 is SGHTA and CDR2 is FQGTGA. With 1 base clipped from V and 7 bases from J, the junction kept 3 bases outside the gene matches. Here the CDR3 reads CASSLRDRGGEAFF. The CDR3 DNA sequence: TGTGCCAGCAGCTTAAGGGACAGGGGTGGTGAAGCTTTCTTT.

Points on this clonotype: The missing conserved phenylalanine or tryptophan at the end of this CDR3 makes a read error likely. The limits of the CDR3 on the DNA are not certain, so only TCRdb's listed CDR3 is given. The rearrangement joins TRBV29-1 to TRBJ1-2. Termini included, the CDR3 measures 14 amino acids. The germline gives CDR1 SQVTM, CDR2 ANQGSEA. The chain's CDR3 is CSVEEPGGLRGYIG.

A few counts support this clonotype. A read error is possible here, since a much larger clone lies one base away. V usage is TRBV7-2 and J usage is TRBJ1-2; D not resolved. V was shortened by 5 bases and J by 2 bases, with 21 bases between the two germline ends. CDR3 length equals 17 residues. Germline V gene sequence: CDR1 SGHTA, CDR2 FQGNSA. The CDR3 loop reads CASSPTPSPQSNYGYTF. The CDR3 DNA is TGTGCCAGCAGCCCCACCCCCTCGCCTCAAAGCAACTATGGCTACACCTTC.

V is TRBV14 and J is TRBJ1-1; D not certain. Looked up from germline, CDR1 is SGHDN and CDR2 is FVKESK. The CDR3 is made up of 14 amino acids. With 0 bases removed from V and 13 bases from J, the gap between germline ends came to 18 bases. CDR3 DNA sequence: TGTGCCAGCAGCCAAGAAAGCCAGAGGAAACTGTTTTTCTTT. Its translation is CASSQESQRKLFFF.

The V and J genes are TRBV10-3 and TRBJ2-2, with D tentatively TRBD1 (6 bases). CDR1 and CDR2 (germline): ENHRY, SYGVKD. Trimming removed 8 bases at V and 4 bases at J, with 20 bases between. This CDR3 comprises 16 residues. The CDR3 DNA follows: TGTGCCATCTCCGGACAGACCAGAGATCCCACCGGGGAGCTGTTTTTT. Translating gives CAISGQTRDPTGELFF.

V gene TRBV11-3 combines with J gene TRBJ1-3; D uncertain. The V gene's germline CDR1 is SGHNT and CDR2 YENEEA. Trimming cost V 3 bases and J 4 bases, with 10 bases left between them. The CDR3 runs to 14 residues. The CDR3 is CASSLGSGGNTIYF. The DNA for the CDR3 is TGTGCCAGCAGCTTGGGTAGCGGGGGAAACACCATATATTTT.